This T cell receptor beta chain was recorded in a study of T-cell reconstitution after alpha-beta-depleted transplantation in children. General study findings and limits: Elevated TCRbeta diversity at day 60 was traced, in some patients, to surviving recipient T cells and thymic progenitors. Reportedly, alpha-beta T cells present about two months post-transplant originated from several hundred expanded clones of graft origin. T cells produced anew were the main source of T-cell counts and diversity one year after transplant.

Researchers prepared the TCRbeta library using unique molecular identifiers, the study reports. One entry per CDR3 protein, called by TCRdb with MiXCR from the PCR reads. The table has around 270,000 distinct CDR3 sequences, over 9% seen once. This clonotype appeared many times. The target antigen is unknown. This CDR3 spans 13 amino acids. Germline trimming cut 2 bases from V and 2 bases from J; bases unmatched to any gene: 2. From germline, CDR1 is SQVTM and CDR2 ANQGSEA. This clonotype was sampled from a boy under three years old with acute myeloid leukemia, due to receive a stem cell transplant. Sequencing was performed on PBMCs, taken before TCRalphabeta/CD19-depleted stem cell transplant. V and J are TRBV29-1 and TRBJ2-5, with 7 bases aligning to TRBD2. The CDR3 protein is CSVERGLQETQYF. CDR3 nucleotide sequence: TGCAGCGTTGAAAGGGGACTACAAGAGACCCAGTACTTC.